This entry features one T cell receptor (beta chain) sequence. This clonotype has only a few counts. Its antigen is still unknown. One base away there is no much larger clone; base qualities are not given. The time point label, read with the paper, signifies: patch test 1, 2 weeks after DPC sensitization. The treatment or condition tag for this specimen amounts to: therapeutic diphenylcyclopropenone sensitization with weekly scalp DPC. At every patch-test visit, the blood draw took place before the patch test was put on. Eligible patients were aged 18 to 70, diagnosed with alopecia, deemed suitable for DPC therapy, and excluded if pregnant. Total RNA was extracted from unfractionated whole blood collected in Tempus Blood RNA tubes. The germline V gene provides CDR1 MRHNA and CDR2 SNTAGT. From the cysteine through the phenylalanine, the CDR3 covers 13 amino acids. Of all the DNA, just the CDR3 is kept, 39 bases in frame from base 1. Trimming costs V 8 bases and J 6 bases, and their ends lie 16 bases apart.

Library preparation employed RACE. TCRdb names NextSeq 500 as the instrument used. During library preparation, unique molecular identifiers were attached to individual cDNA molecules so that TCRs could be counted quantitatively and reproducibly. Both TCR alpha and TCR beta chains were sequenced from each blood RNA sample. The paper's processing steps were these. A median of approximately 100,000 TCRs per sample was observed, with a range of about 23,224 to 700,000. V, J and CDR3 annotation of the TCR reads was carried out using the Decombinator software suite. Every sample was subsampled to the same number of TCRs (28,000) for the PS versus PT1 abundance plots. TCRs were defined as expanded if absent before sensitization and observed at least eight times at the 2-week time point. The public reads were quality trimmed at Q25 with fastp and then assembled into clones with MiXCR by TCRdb, keeping productive beta chains. A single entry per CDR3 protein holds the most common genes and DNA from its merged rows. In this record, the V and J calls reflect TCRdb's handling and not the investigators' own analysis. This sample has around 110,000 distinct CDR3 sequences in its table, and around an eighth of those were observed once. The ten largest clones represent more than 1.3% of the sample.

This sample was included in a study of human T cells and chemical hapten exposure (dated by TCRdb to about 2021). For the study in its entirety: For sensitization, 2% DPC in acetone was applied to a roughly 2 cm by roughly 2 cm area of upper inner arm skin. Throughout the approximately 24-week study period, patients were also given weekly therapeutic DPC doses on the scalp. Patch testing on the upper back used Finn chambers containing 0.01% DPC, with scoring done after 6 days according to International Contact Dermatitis Research Group standards. The patient cohort, mostly female, included alopecia areata with under or over 50% scalp involvement, alopecia totalis and alopecia universalis. Libraries were pooled for sequencing, and variation in per-sample TCR yields was attributed mainly to small differences in library volumes within the pool. Peripheral blood TCR repertoire changes were tracked in vivo in alopecia patients during primary and secondary sensitization to the hapten diphenylcyclopropenone (DPC). Blood samples were taken from patients before sensitization (week 0) and at 2, 6 and about 24 weeks after DPC sensitization. Roughly 30 alopecia patients provided blood for TCR sequencing at one to four time points (pre-sensitization, 2, 6 and 24 weeks). General study outcomes and caveats: Significantly more large CDR3 similarity clusters were formed by expanded TCRs than by pre-sensitization or healthy control sets, consistent with antigen-driven responses. DPC sensitization did not change how many TCRs were above 1 in 1000 frequency, and no evidence was found of alterations in global repertoire structure. Alopecia, a presumed autoimmune disease, was present in all patients, so the immune response of the patients might differ from that of healthy individuals. Repeated subsampling changed both the strength of the expansion versus patch-test correlation and the threshold at which that correlation became significant. A positive correlation was found between the number of PT1 expanded TCRs and patch test score, with significance reached at thresholds 8, 16 and 32 but not 4.

This specimen consisted of whole blood, obtained in connection with sensitization to the hapten diphenylcyclopropenone (DPC). The sequence joins TRBV6-4 to TRBJ1-1; a tentative D match to TRBD1 spans 6 bases. This receptor was obtained from a woman between 50 and 59 years old with alopecia areata. Some clones in this sample may be carry-over from other donors' samples. The CDR3 amino acid sequence is: CASAGDSGAEAFF. The nucleotide sequence is given as TGTGCCAGCGCTGGGGACTCAGGGGCTGAAGCTTTCTTT.